This TCR beta chain was sequenced during a study of metastatic and nonmetastatic thyroid tumors. Study-wide background: Where malignant and benign thyroid patients were concerned, repertoires were compared across blood and tumor or nodule tissue.

This CDR3 contains 16 residues. Germline lookup yields CDR1 SGDLS and CDR2 YYNGEE. Trimming cost V 4 bases and J 4 bases; bases outside gene matches: 7. Study findings and constraints: Significantly higher TCR beta diversity was reportedly seen in malignant thyroid tumors than benign nodules, in blood and tumor.

Original data processing: CDR3 was compared across clinicopathological groups, and the resulting differences were used to build a distant-metastasis classifier for papillary thyroid cancer. MiXCR re-clonotyped the PCR reads for TCRdb. The V and J calls and clone size are TCRdb's, not the authors'. Of 34,000 or so clones in the sample, roughly a fifth are singletons; the top ten hold around 8.5%. This clone was counted at least ten times. Its antigen is not known. Every patient underwent thyroid surgery untreated. The sample consisted of blood. The source of this sequence is a female donor with papillary thyroid cancer or a benign thyroid nodule (not recorded which). Some clones in this sample may be carry-over from other donors' samples. The V and J genes are TRBV9 and TRBJ2-2; 10 nucleotides line up with TRBD1. Here the CDR3 reads CASSLGQGMGTGELFF. CDR3 bases: TGTGCCAGCAGCCTGGGACAGGGGATGGGCACCGGGGAGCTGTTTTTT.